One sample yielded the 3 T cell receptor beta chains listed below, sequenced in a study of shared clonotypes between healthy human individuals. Repertoires were generated with immunoSEQ multiplex PCR, while TCRdb's copy carries only in-frame clones and drops some. The top ten hold roughly 0.13% of the sample, which has 2 million or so clones, 85% to 95% seen once. The sequenced sample was naive CD4+ T cells sorted from blood. Subset reported: CD45RA+ positively selected. Source of these receptors: a man aged 18 to 35 in good health.

The V call is TRBV7-8, the J call TRBJ2-1, with a tentative D call TRBD1 (6 bases). Trimming removed 5 bases at V and 4 bases at J, with 12 bases between. Germline CDR1 SGHVS, CDR2 FQNEAQ. This CDR3 comprises 14 residues. CDR3 residues: CASSRTELYNEQFF. The CDR3 DNA reads TGTGCCAGCAGCCGGACAGAATTATACAATGAGCAGTTCTTC.

The chain combines TRBV5-1 with TRBJ2-7, with unresolved D. The CDR3 runs 15 residues. Germline V CDR1 and CDR2: SGHRS, YFSETQ. The V and J ends lost 0 bases and 1 base respectively, with 11 bases between them. CDR3 nucleotide sequence: TGCGCCAGCAGCTTGGCCTCCGCGAAGTCCTACGAGCAGTACTTC. It is translated as CASSLASAKSYEQYF.

This chain links TRBV6-1 with TRBJ2-7; TRBD1 agrees at 7 bases. The CDR3 loop spans 15 amino acids. The V gene end was trimmed by 6 bases and the J gene end by 2 bases; junction bases not matched to a gene: 10. The germline CDR1 and CDR2 sequences are MNHNS and SASEGT. In nucleotides, the CDR3 is TGTGCCAGCAGCAAAGACAGGGCTAGGGCCTACGAGCAGTACTTC. Its protein product is CASSKDRARAYEQYF.